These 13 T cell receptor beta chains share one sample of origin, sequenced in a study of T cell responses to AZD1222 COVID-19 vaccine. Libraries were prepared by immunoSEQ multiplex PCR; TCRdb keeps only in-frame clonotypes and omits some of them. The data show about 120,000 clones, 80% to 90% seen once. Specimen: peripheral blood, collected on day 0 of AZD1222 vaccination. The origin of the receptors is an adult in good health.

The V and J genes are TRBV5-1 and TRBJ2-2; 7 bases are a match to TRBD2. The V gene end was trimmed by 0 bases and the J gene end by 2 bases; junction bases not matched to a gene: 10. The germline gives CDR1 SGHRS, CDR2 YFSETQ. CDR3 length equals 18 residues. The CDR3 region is CASSLDSRREHNTGELFF. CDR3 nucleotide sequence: TGCGCCAGCAGCTTGGATAGTCGGCGGGAGCATAACACCGGGGAGCTGTTTTTT.

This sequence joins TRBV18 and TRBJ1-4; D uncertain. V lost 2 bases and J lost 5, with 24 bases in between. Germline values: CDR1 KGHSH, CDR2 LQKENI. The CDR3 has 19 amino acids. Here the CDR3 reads CASSPNVARSAADNEKLFF. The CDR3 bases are TGTGCCAGCTCACCAAACGTCGCGAGGTCGGCGGCGGACAATGAAAAACTGTTTTTT.

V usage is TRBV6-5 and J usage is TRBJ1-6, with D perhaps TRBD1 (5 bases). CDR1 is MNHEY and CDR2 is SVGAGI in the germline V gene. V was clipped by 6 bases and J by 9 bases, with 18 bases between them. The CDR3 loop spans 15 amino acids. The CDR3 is CASSTEGTASSPLHF. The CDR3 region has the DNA TGTGCCAGCAGCACGGAGGGGACGGCCAGTTCACCCCTCCACTTT.

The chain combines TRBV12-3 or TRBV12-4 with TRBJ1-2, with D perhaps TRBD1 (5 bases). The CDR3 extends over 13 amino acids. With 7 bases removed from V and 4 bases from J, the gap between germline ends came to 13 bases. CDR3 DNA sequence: TGTGCCAGCACCCCGTGGGGCTCCTATGGCTACACCTTC. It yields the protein CASTPWGSYGYTF.

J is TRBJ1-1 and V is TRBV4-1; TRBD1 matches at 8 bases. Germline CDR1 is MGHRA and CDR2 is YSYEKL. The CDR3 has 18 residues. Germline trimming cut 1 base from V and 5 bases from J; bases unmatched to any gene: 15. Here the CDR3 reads CASSQARLGQVLGTEAFF. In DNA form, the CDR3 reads TGCGCCAGCAGCCAAGCTCGCTTGGGACAGGTACTAGGGACTGAAGCTTTCTTT.

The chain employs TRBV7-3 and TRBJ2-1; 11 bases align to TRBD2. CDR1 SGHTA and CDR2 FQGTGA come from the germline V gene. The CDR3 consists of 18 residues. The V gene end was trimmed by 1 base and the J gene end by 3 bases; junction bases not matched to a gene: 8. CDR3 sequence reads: CASSLKGSGRAFYNEQFF. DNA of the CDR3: TGTGCCAGCAGCTTAAAAGGTAGCGGGAGGGCCTTCTACAATGAGCAGTTCTTC.

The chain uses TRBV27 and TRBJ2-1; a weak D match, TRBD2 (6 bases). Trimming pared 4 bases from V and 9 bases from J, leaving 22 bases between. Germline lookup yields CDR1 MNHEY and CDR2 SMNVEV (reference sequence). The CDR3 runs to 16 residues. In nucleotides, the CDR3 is TGTGCCAGCAGTTCCCCGTCGGGAGTCCTACGAGGTGAGCAGTTCTTC. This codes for CASSSPSGVLRGEQFF.

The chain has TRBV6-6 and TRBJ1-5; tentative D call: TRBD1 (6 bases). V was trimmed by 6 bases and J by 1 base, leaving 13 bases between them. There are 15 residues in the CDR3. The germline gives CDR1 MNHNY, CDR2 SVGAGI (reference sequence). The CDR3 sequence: CASRGQVQSNQPQHF. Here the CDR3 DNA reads TGTGCCAGCAGGGGACAAGTTCAAAGCAATCAGCCCCAGCATTTT.

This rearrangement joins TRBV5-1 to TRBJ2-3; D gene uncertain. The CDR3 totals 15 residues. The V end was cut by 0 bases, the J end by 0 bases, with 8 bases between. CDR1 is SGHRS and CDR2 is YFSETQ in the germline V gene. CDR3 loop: CASSLGGESTDTQYF. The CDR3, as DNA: TGCGCCAGCAGCTTGGGTGGGGAAAGCACAGATACGCAGTATTTT.

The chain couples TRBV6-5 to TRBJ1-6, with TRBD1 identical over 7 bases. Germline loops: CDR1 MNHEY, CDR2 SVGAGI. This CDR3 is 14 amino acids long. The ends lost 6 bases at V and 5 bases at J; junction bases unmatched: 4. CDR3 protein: CASRPGTDNSPLHF. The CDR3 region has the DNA TGTGCCAGCAGACCCGGGACAGATAATTCACCCCTCCACTTT.

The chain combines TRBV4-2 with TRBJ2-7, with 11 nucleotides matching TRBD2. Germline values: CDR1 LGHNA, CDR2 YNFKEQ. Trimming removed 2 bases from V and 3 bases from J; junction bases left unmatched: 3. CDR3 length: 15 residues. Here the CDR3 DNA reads TGTGCCAGCAGCCAAACTAGCGGGAGTCTCTACGAGCAGTACTTC. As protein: CASSQTSGSLYEQYF.

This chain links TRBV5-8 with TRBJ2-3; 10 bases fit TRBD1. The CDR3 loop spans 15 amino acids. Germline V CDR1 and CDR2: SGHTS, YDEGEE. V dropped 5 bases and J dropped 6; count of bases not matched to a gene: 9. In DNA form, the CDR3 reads TGTGCCAGCAGACCCGGGACAGGGGCAGGGGATACGCAGTATTTT. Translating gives CASRPGTGAGDTQYF.

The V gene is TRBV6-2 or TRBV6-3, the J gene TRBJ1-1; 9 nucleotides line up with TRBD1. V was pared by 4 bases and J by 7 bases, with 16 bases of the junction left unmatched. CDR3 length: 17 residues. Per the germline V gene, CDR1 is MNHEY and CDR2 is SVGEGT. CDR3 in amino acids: CASSFTGGAGGRDEAFF. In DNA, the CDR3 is TGTGCCAGCAGTTTTACAGGGGGCGCCGGGGGACGGGATGAAGCTTTCTTT.